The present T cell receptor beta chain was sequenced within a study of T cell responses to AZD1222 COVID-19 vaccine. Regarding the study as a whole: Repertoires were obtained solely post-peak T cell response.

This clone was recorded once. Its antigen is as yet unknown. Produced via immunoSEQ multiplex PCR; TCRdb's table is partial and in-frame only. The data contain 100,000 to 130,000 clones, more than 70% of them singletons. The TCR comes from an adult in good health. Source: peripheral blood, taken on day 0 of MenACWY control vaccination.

The CDR3 loop is CASSQLLGANYGYTF. The CDR3 DNA reads TGCGCCAGCAGCCAACTTCTCGGTGCTAACTATGGCTACACCTTC. The gene calls are TRBV4-1 and TRBJ1-2; the D is unclear. The V gene's germline CDR1 is MGHRA and CDR2 YSYEKL. The CDR3 contains 15 residues. Trimming shortened V by 2 bases and J by 0 bases, and 10 bases separated the two germline ends.